This T cell receptor beta chain was profiled in a study of cytomegalovirus exposure and HLA in healthy donors. Of note for this clone: Its antigen remains unknown.

Germline V gene data show CDR1 as MNHNS and CDR2 as SASEGT. This CDR3 has 16 residues. Trimming cost V 2 bases and J 0 bases, with 11 bases left between them. Study conclusions and caveats: An analysis that was carried out later associated 16,951 TCR beta sequences with HLA alleles at 0.05 false discovery rate.

Primers included in the PCR were 60 Vbeta and 13 Jbeta primers. The protocol was immunoSEQ multiplex PCR, while the TCRdb copy is restricted to in-frame clones and leaves out a portion. Reported are approximately 140,000 clones; the ten largest clones contain over 2%. This chain uses TRBV6-1 with TRBJ1-5, with D uncertain. Sequenced material: PBMCs. The clonotype was recovered from a woman under 30 in good health and CMV-seronegative. The CDR3 DNA sequence: TGTGCCAGCAGTGAATCGGGAAGATATAGCAATCAGCCCCAGCATTTT. This sequence encodes CASSESGRYSNQPQHF.